The 25 T cell receptor beta chains below were found in one sample sequenced in a study of blood T cell repertoires in COVID-19. This table comes from immunoSEQ multiplex PCR, and its TCRdb copy is limited to in-frame clones, with some not included. The sample records 110,000 to 150,000 clones, 80% to 90% being singletons. Sequencing was done on a sample of peripheral blood. The receptors shown here come from a woman in her sixties or seventies with active COVID-19.

The chain joins TRBV5-1 to TRBJ2-4, with 7 bases identical to TRBD1. Germline V gene sequence: CDR1 SGHRS, CDR2 YFSETQ. The ends lost 3 bases at V and 6 bases at J; junction bases unmatched: 6. The CDR3 length is 14 residues. In DNA, the CDR3 is TGCGCCAGCAGCTCCGGGACAGAGGTAAACATTCAGTACTTC. Its translation: CASSSGTEVNIQYF.

The J gene is TRBJ1-2, the V gene TRBV28; 9 nucleotides align to TRBD1. V lost 7 bases to trimming and J lost 6 bases; unmatched junction nucleotides: 9. The V gene's germline CDR1 is MDHEN and CDR2 SYDVKM. CDR3 length: 14 residues. As DNA, the CDR3 is TGTGCCAGCAACTTCCGACAGGGGGTAGATGGCTACACCTTC. This translates into CASNFRQGVDGYTF.

The V and J genes are TRBV19 and TRBJ1-6; 7 bases are a match to TRBD1. With 0 bases clipped from V and 0 bases from J, the junction kept 5 bases outside the gene matches. Germline CDR1 reads LNHDA; CDR2 reads SQIVND (reference sequence). The CDR3 consists of 18 residues. CDR3 sequence (DNA): TGTGCCAGTAGTATAGATTCGACAGGGCGCTCCTATAATTCACCCCTCCACTTT. Protein product: CASSIDSTGRSYNSPLHF.

This clone was found once. The chain links TRBV27 to TRBJ2-5, with D unclear. V lost 7 bases and J lost 2, with 2 bases in between. The CDR3 covers 10 residues. CDR1 and CDR2 (germline): MNHEY, SMNVEV (reference sequence). For the CDR3, the DNA is TGTGCCAGCATACAAGAGACCCAGTACTTC. This codes for CASIQETQYF.

Only one count was recorded for this clone. CDR3 loop: CASGGRGYGYTF. The DNA for the CDR3 is TGTGCCAGCGGCGGGAGGGGATATGGCTACACCTTC. V is TRBV28 and J is TRBJ1-2; possibly TRBD1 for D (5 bases). V dropped 8 bases and J dropped 5 bases, with 12 bases sitting between them. Germline V gene data show CDR1 as MDHEN and CDR2 as SYDVKM. This CDR3 is 12 amino acids long.

This clone was seen once. The chain recombines TRBV4-3 with TRBJ2-1; 14 bases are shared with TRBD2. CDR1 is LGHNA and CDR2 is YSLEER in the germline V gene. V shed 1 base and J 4 bases; nucleotides not matched to a gene: 0. This CDR3 spans 16 amino acids. CDR3 sequence (DNA): TGCGCCAGCAGCCAAGGACTAGCGGGAGGGTACAATGAGCAGTTCTTC. It codes for CASSQGLAGGYNEQFF.

This sequence joins TRBV15 and TRBJ2-7, with D unclear. Germline assignment: CDR1 LNHNV and CDR2 YYDKDF (reference sequence). Trimming removed 3 bases from V and 4 bases from J, with 10 bases in between. The CDR3 runs to 13 residues. CDR3 nucleotide sequence: TGTGCCACCAGCAGGAGACTGGGTTACGAGCAGTACTTC. It is translated as CATSRRLGYEQYF.

Written as DNA, the CDR3 is TGCGCCAGCAACGAGCGGGGTCCTTTCGGAGACGAGCAGTACTTC. Translated: CASNERGPFGDEQYF. V is TRBV10-1 and J is TRBJ2-7, with 7 bases identical to TRBD2. CDR1 WNHNN and CDR2 SYGVQD come from the germline V gene (reference sequence). This CDR3 has 15 residues. The V segment lost 7 bases and the J segment 5 bases; nucleotides outside the gene matches: 14.

The CDR3 region has the DNA TGCGCCAGCAGCCAAGCCCCGGGACAGAGTTACAATGAGCAGTTCTTC. Translating gives CASSQAPGQSYNEQFF. The chain joins TRBV4-3 to TRBJ2-1; TRBD1 matches 7 bases. CDR1 and CDR2 from the germline V gene are LGHNA and YSLEER. The CDR3 totals 16 residues. V lost 1 base, J lost 4 bases, and 7 bases stayed unmatched.

J is TRBJ1-4 and V is TRBV18; a possible D gene is TRBD1 (6 bases). V lost 4 bases, J lost 3 bases, and 15 bases lay in between. CDR1 is KGHSH, CDR2 LQKENI, per germline. The CDR3 consists of 16 residues. DNA of the CDR3: TGTGCCAGCTCACTCGCCTCGGGGACATCTAATGAAAAACTGTTTTTT. It encodes CASSLASGTSNEKLFF.

Only a few counts were recorded for this clone. V usage is TRBV19 and J usage is TRBJ2-1; 7 nucleotides line up with TRBD1. Germline CDR1 LNHDA, CDR2 SQIVND (reference sequence). Trimming removed 5 bases from V and 9 bases from J; junction bases left unmatched: 19. This CDR3 spans 17 amino acids. The CDR3, as DNA: TGTGCCAGTAGTCCCCTAGGACAGGTGGGGTTGAAGGTTGAGCAGTTCTTC. Translation: CASSPLGQVGLKVEQFF.

The J gene is TRBJ2-3, the V gene TRBV7-2; 7 bases are shared with TRBD2. The CDR3 extends over 15 amino acids. Losses at the gene ends were 4 bases for V and 0 bases for J; bases not matched to a gene: 4. Germline V gene lookup returns CDR1 SGHTA and CDR2 FQGNSA. The CDR3 DNA sequence: TGTGCCAGCAGCTCGCCTAGCGGTAGCACAGATACGCAGTATTTT. As protein: CASSSPSGSTDTQYF.

This chain links TRBV27 with TRBJ2-7, with D perhaps TRBD1 (5 bases). Germline V gives CDR1 MNHEY, CDR2 SMNVEV (reference sequence). CDR3 length equals 14 residues. The germline V and J ends were trimmed by 4 bases and 4 bases, with 14 bases remaining between them. Written as DNA, the CDR3 is TGTGCCAGCAGTTCTCTAGGGGCCGTATACGAGCAGTACTTC. Translation gives CASSSLGAVYEQYF.

This clone occurred a few times. The chain employs TRBV10-3 and TRBJ1-6; D is uncertain. The CDR3 runs to 13 residues. Germline loops: CDR1 ENHRY, CDR2 SYGVKD. V gave up 7 bases and J gave up 5 bases, with 9 bases separating them. CDR3 sequence reads: CAIKQLDNSPLHF. The CDR3 bases are TGTGCCATCAAACAGCTGGATAATTCACCCCTCCACTTT.

V and J are TRBV28 and TRBJ1-2; weak D call: TRBD1 (6 bases). The germline V and J ends were trimmed by 3 bases and 4 bases, with 9 bases remaining between them. This CDR3 spans 13 amino acids. The germline CDR1 and CDR2 sequences are MDHEN and SYDVKM. The CDR3 sequence: CASSFSGAYGYTF. The CDR3 region has the DNA TGTGCCAGCAGTTTTTCAGGGGCCTATGGCTACACCTTC.

The rearrangement joins TRBV6-5 to TRBJ2-5, with 7 bases aligning to TRBD1. CDR1 and CDR2 (germline): MNHEY, SVGAGI. J was trimmed by 0 bases and V by 6 bases; bases with no gene match: 4. The CDR3 contains 14 residues. CDR3 in DNA: TGTGCCAGCAGGCCAGGGACAGACCAAGAGACCCAGTACTTC. It specifies CASRPGTDQETQYF.

The J gene is TRBJ2-5, the V gene TRBV27, with 15 bases aligning to TRBD2. The CDR3 has 19 amino acids. The V gene end was trimmed by 7 bases and the J gene end by 5 bases; junction bases not matched to a gene: 17. Germline V gene data show CDR1 as MNHEY and CDR2 as SMNVEV (reference sequence). CDR3 sequence: CASILPGLAGGTPRETQYF. The CDR3 bases are TGTGCCAGCATTCTCCCTGGACTAGCGGGAGGGACCCCCCGGGAGACCCAGTACTTC.

The chain uses TRBV28 and TRBJ2-7; perhaps TRBD1 as D (6 bases). Germline V lookup: CDR1 MDHEN, CDR2 SYDVKM. The CDR3 is 13 residues long. Trimming removed 2 bases from V and 4 bases from J, with 9 bases in between. The CDR3 is CASSLGQQYEQYF. Written as DNA, the CDR3 is TGTGCCAGCAGTTTAGGACAGCAGTACGAGCAGTACTTC.

The gene calls are TRBV2 and TRBJ1-3; D is undetermined. The germline CDR1 and CDR2 sequences are SNHLY and FYNNEI. V was clipped by 3 bases and J by 3 bases, with 12 bases between them. CDR3 size: 15 residues. The CDR3 protein is CASSEEGLFGNTIYF. As DNA, the CDR3 is TGTGCCAGCAGTGAGGAAGGACTTTTTGGAAACACCATATATTTT.

The chain joins TRBV29-1 to TRBJ1-3; possible D gene TRBD1, 6 bases. The CDR3 covers 14 residues. V was pared by 7 bases and J by 6 bases, with 19 bases between. Germline loops: CDR1 SQVTM, CDR2 ANQGSEA. The CDR3 spells CSAVVPGVANTIYF. CDR3 DNA sequence: TGCAGCGCTGTGGTCCCAGGGGTCGCAAACACCATATATTTT.

This clone was detected once. This CDR3 reads CASSLGAGGPQETQYF. The CDR3 DNA is TGTGCCAGCAGCTTAGGAGCGGGAGGGCCCCAAGAGACCCAGTACTTC. The chain uses TRBV7-3 and TRBJ2-5; 10 nucleotides agree with TRBD2. J was trimmed by 1 base and V by 2 bases; bases with no gene match: 4. The length of the CDR3 is 16 residues. Germline-derived CDR1 and CDR2 are SGHTA and FQGTGA.

J is TRBJ2-1 and V is TRBV6-5; 9 bases align to TRBD2. Trimming at V came to 10 bases and at J to 6 bases, leaving 7 bases not matched to a gene. The CDR3 covers 13 residues. CDR1 MNHEY and CDR2 SVGAGI come from the germline V gene. In DNA form, the CDR3 reads TGTGCCATAGCGGGAGTCGAGTTCAATGAGCAGTTCTTC. It encodes CAIAGVEFNEQFF.

This chain joins TRBV21-1 and TRBJ2-1; TRBD2, the table's D call, was not compared with the DNA. TRBV21-1 is deemed a pseudogene. The CDR3 covers 19 residues. The CDR3 nucleotides are TGTGCCAGCAGCAAAGTATCCCCGCCTCCTAGCGGGAGATCAATATGGCAGTTCTTC. Translation: CASSKVSPPPSGRSIWQFF.

The chain links TRBV4-2 to TRBJ2-7; 10 bases map to TRBD1. The CDR3 length is 15 residues. V gave up 2 bases and J gave up 3 bases; unmatched junction bases: 4. The germline gives CDR1 LGHNA, CDR2 YNFKEQ. CDR3 sequence reads: CASSQWDRGNYEQYF. The CDR3 DNA sequence: TGTGCCAGCAGCCAATGGGACAGGGGAAACTACGAGCAGTACTTC.

V gene TRBV6-2 or TRBV6-3 combines with J gene TRBJ2-2; 9 nucleotides agree with TRBD1. The CDR3 extends over 15 amino acids. Looked up from germline, CDR1 is MNHEY and CDR2 is SVGEGT. After removal of 5 bases from V and 4 bases from J, the junction contained 5 bases not matched to a gene. The DNA of the CDR3 is TGTGCCAGCAGTCAAAACAGGGGGCCCACCGGGGAGCTGTTTTTT. Its protein product is CASSQNRGPTGELFF.